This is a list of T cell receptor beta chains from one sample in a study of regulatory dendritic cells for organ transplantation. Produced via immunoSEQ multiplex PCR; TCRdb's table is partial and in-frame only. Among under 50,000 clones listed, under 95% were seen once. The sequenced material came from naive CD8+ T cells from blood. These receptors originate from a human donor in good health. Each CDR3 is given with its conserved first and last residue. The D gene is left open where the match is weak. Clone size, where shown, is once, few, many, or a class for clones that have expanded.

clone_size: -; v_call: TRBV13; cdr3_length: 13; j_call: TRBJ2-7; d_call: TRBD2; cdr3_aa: CASSGGGADEQYF; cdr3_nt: TGTGCCAGCTCGGGGGGTGGGGCGGACGAGCAGTACTTC
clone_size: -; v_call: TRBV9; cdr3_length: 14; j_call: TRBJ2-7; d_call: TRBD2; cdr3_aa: CASSVSGNSYEQYF; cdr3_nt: TGTGCCAGCAGCGTTAGCGGGAACTCCTACGAGCAGTACTTC
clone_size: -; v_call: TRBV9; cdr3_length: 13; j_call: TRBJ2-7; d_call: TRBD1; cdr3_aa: CASSGTGTGEQYF; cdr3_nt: TGTGCCAGCAGCGGAACGGGGACAGGGGAGCAGTACTTC
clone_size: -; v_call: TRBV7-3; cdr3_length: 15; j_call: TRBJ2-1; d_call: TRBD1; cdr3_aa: CASSLSGTGYNEQFF; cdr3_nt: TGTGCCAGCAGCTTATCGGGGACAGGGTACAATGAGCAGTTCTTC
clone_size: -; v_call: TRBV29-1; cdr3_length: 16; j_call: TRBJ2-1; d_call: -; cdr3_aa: CSVEDHPELPYNEQFF; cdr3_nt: TGCAGCGTTGAAGATCATCCGGAACTCCCCTACAATGAGCAGTTCTTC
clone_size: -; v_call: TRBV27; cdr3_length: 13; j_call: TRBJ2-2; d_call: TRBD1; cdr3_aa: CASSNKQGKELFF; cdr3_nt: TGTGCCAGCAGTAACAAACAGGGGAAGGAGCTGTTTTTT
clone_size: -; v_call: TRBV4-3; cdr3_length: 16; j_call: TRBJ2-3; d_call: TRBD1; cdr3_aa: CASSQYRTGSTDTQYF; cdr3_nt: TGCGCCAGCAGCCAATACCGGACAGGAAGCACAGATACGCAGTATTTT
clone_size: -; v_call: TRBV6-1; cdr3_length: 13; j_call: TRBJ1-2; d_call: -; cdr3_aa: CASSSNRRYGYTF; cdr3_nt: TGTGCCAGCAGTTCAAACAGGCGTTATGGCTACACCTTC
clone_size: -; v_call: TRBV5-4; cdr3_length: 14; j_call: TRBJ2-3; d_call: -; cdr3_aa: CASSLGWGSDTQYF; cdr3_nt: TGTGCCAGCAGCTTGGGTTGGGGATCAGATACGCAGTATTTT
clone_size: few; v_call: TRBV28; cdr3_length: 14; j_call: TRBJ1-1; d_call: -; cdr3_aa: CASSFPGVGTEAFF; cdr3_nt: TGTGCCAGCAGTTTTCCGGGGGTAGGGACTGAAGCTTTCTTT
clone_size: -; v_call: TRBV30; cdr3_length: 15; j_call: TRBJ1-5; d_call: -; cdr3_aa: CAWSVGTLSNQPQHF; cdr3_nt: TGTGCCTGGAGTGTAGGGACACTAAGCAATCAGCCCCAGCATTTT
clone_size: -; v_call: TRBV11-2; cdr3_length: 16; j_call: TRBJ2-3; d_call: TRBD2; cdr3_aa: CASRSSGGALRDTQYF; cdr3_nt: TGTGCCAGCAGATCAAGCGGGGGGGCCCTGAGGGATACGCAGTATTTT
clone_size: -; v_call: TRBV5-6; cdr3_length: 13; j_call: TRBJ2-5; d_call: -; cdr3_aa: CASSFGHQETQYF; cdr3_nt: TGTGCCAGCAGCTTTGGACACCAAGAGACCCAGTACTTC
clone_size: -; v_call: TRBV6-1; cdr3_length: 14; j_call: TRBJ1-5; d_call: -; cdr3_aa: CASSQTRGGQPQHF; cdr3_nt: TGTGCCAGCAGTCAGACTCGCGGGGGTCAGCCCCAGCATTTT
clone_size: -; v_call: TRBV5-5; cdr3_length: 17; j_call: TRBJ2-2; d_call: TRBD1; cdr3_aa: CASSGPRDRGNTGELFF; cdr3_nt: TGTGCCAGCAGTGGCCCCCGGGACAGGGGTAACACCGGGGAGCTGTTTTTT
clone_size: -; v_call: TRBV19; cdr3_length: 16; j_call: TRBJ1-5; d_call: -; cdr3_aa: CASSARRGGSNQPQHF; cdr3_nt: TGTGCCAGTAGCGCACGTCGGGGGGGGAGCAATCAGCCCCAGCATTTT
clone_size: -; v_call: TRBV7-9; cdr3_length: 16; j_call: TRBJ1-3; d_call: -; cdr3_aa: CASSILAGFQGNTIYF; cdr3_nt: TGTGCCAGCAGCATACTAGCCGGGTTTCAGGGAAACACCATATATTTT
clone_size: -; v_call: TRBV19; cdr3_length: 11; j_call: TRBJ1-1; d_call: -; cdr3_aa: CASSMVTEAFF; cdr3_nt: TGTGCCAGTAGTATGGTGACTGAAGCTTTCTTT
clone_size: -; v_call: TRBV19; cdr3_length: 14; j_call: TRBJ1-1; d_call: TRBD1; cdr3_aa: CASIGDRADTEAFF; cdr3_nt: TGTGCCAGTATCGGGGACAGGGCTGACACTGAAGCTTTCTTT
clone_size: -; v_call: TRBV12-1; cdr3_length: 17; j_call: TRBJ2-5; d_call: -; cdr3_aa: CASLLTGTSGFQETQYF; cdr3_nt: TGTGCCAGCTTACTAACCGGGACTAGCGGGTTTCAAGAGACCCAGTACTTC
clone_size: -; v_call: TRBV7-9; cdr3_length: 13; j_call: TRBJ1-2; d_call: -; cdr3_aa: CASSLVGPYGYTF; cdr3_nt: TGTGCCAGCAGCTTAGTAGGCCCCTATGGCTACACCTTC
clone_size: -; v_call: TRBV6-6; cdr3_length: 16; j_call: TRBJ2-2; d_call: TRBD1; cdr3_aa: CASSSLGTGWSGELFF; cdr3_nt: TGTGCCAGCAGCTCCCTCGGGACAGGGTGGTCCGGGGAGCTGTTTTTT
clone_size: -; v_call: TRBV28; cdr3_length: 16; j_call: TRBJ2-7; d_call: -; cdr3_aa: CASSIQTGPGRYEQYF; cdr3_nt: TGTGCCAGCAGTATCCAAACAGGGCCCGGACGCTACGAGCAGTACTTC
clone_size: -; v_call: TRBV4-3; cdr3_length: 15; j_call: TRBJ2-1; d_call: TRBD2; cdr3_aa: CASSQASGTYNEQFF; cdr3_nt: TGCGCCAGCAGCCAAGCTAGCGGGACTTACAATGAGCAGTTCTTC
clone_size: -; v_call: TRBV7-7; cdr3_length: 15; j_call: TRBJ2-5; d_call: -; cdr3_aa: CASSYRPGNQETQYF; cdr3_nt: TGTGCTAGCAGCTACCGGCCGGGGAACCAAGAGACCCAGTACTTC
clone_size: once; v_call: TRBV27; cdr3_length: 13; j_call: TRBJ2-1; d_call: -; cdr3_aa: CASSASGFNEQFF; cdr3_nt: TGTGCCAGCAGTGCGTCGGGGTTCAATGAGCAGTTCTTC
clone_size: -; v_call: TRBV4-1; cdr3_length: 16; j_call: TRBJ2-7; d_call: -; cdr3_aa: CASSQAGSALGYEQYF; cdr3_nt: TGCGCCAGCAGCCAAGCCGGATCAGCGTTAGGGTACGAGCAGTACTTC
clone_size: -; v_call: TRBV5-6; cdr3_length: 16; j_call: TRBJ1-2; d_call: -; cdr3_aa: CASSVVVGDRNYGYTF; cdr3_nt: TGTGCCAGCAGCGTGGTGGTTGGGGATAGAAACTATGGCTACACCTTC
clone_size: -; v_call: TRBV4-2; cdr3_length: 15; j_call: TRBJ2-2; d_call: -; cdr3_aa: CASSQGTTNTGELFF; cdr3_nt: TGTGCCAGCAGCCAAGGGACTACGAACACCGGGGAGCTGTTTTTT
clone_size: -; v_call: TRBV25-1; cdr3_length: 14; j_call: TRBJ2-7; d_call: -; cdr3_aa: CASSESYKTYEQYF; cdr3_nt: TGTGCCAGCAGTGAATCGTACAAAACCTACGAGCAGTACTTC
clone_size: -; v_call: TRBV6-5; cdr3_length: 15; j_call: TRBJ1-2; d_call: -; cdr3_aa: CASSYSTGDAYGYTF; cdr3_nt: TGTGCCAGCAGTTACTCGACGGGGGACGCCTATGGCTACACCTTC
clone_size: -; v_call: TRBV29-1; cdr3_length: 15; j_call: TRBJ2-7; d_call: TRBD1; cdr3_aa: CSVEDDRGSVYEQYF; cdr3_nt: TGCAGCGTTGAAGACGACAGGGGCAGTGTCTACGAGCAGTACTTC
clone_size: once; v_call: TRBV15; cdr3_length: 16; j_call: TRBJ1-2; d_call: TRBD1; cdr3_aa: CATSSRTGGADYGYTF; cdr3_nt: TGTGCCACCAGCAGCCGGACAGGGGGCGCGGACTATGGCTACACCTTC
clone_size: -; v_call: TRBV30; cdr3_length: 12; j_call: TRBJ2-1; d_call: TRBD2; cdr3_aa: CAYMGGDNEQFF; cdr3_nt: TGTGCCTATATGGGGGGGGACAATGAGCAGTTCTTC
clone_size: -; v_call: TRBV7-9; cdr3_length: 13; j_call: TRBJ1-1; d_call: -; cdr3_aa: CASSLSGDTEAFF; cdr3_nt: TGTGCCAGCAGCTTATCCGGGGACACTGAAGCTTTCTTT
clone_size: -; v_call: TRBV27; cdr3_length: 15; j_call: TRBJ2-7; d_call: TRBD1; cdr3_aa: CASNGQGRSAYEQYF; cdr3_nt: TGTGCCAGCAACGGACAGGGACGTTCTGCCTACGAGCAGTACTTC
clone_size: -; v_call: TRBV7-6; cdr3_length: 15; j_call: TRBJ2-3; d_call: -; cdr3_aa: CASSLALRDTDTQYF; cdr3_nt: TGTGCCAGCAGCTTAGCCCTCCGAGACACAGATACGCAGTATTTT
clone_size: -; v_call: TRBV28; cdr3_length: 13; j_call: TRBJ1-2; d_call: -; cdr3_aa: CASTPGTALGYTF; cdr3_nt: TGTGCCAGCACCCCCGGGACCGCCTTAGGCTACACCTTC
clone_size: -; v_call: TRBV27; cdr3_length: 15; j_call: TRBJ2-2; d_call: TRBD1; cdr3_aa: CASSLQGAGTGELFF; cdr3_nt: TGTGCCAGCAGTTTACAGGGGGCAGGCACCGGGGAGCTGTTTTTT
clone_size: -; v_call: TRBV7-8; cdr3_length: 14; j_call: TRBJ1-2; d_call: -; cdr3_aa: CASSLADGLDGYTF; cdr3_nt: TGTGCCAGCAGCTTAGCGGACGGGTTGGATGGCTACACCTTC
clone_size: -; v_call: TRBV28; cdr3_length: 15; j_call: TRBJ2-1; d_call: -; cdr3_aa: CASSFGGTAYNEQFF; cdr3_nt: TGTGCCAGCAGTTTCGGTGGGACGGCCTACAATGAGCAGTTCTTC